This is a list of T cell receptor beta chains from one sample in a study of blood T cell repertoires in COVID-19. Some clones are missing from TCRdb's copy, which holds only in-frame ones; the method was immunoSEQ multiplex PCR. The sample yields roughly 51,000 clones, around 90% seen once. The specimen was peripheral blood. The receptors were sampled from a man aged 45-60 years with active COVID-19. The CDR3 runs from the conserved cysteine through the conserved F or W.

V	length	J	CDR3
TRBV19	16	TRBJ2-3	CASSIGLAGGTDTQYF
TRBV5-6	12	TRBJ2-1	CASSLTANEQFF
TRBV6-2/TRBV6-3	12	TRBJ2-3	CASSPAGGLKYF
TRBV27	16	TRBJ1-2	CASSLYPGGGWYGYTF
TRBV4-1	13	TRBJ2-1	CASSQDRGREQFF
TRBV2	15	TRBJ1-6	CASSEAELANSPLHF
TRBV2	14	TRBJ1-5	CASNGGWINQPQHF
TRBV7-2	13	TRBJ2-7	CASSSRQNYEQYF
TRBV2	12	TRBJ2-5	CASSDRGGTQYF
TRBV7-9	16	TRBJ1-1	CASGPAGGQLNTEAFF
TRBV5-3	18	TRBJ2-5	CARSLVGLAGGWGETQYF
TRBV7-9	14	TRBJ2-7	CASSPQGMGGEQYF
TRBV7-9	15	TRBJ1-2	CASSHRQGANYGYTF
TRBV9	17	TRBJ1-6	CASSPRPGTGRGSPLHF